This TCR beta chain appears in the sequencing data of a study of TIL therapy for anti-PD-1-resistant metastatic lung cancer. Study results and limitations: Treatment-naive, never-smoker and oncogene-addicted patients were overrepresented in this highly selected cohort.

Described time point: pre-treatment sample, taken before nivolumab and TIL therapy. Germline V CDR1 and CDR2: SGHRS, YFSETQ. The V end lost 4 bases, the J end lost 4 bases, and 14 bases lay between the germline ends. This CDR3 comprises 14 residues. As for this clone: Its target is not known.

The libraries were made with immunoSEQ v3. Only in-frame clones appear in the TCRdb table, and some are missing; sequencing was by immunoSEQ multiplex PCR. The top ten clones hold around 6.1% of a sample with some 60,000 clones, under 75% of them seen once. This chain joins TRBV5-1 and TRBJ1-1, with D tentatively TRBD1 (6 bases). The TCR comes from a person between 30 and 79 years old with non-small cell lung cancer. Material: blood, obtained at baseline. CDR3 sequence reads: CASSAQGQVTEAFF. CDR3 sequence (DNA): TGCGCCAGCAGCGCCCAGGGACAAGTCACTGAAGCTTTCTTT.